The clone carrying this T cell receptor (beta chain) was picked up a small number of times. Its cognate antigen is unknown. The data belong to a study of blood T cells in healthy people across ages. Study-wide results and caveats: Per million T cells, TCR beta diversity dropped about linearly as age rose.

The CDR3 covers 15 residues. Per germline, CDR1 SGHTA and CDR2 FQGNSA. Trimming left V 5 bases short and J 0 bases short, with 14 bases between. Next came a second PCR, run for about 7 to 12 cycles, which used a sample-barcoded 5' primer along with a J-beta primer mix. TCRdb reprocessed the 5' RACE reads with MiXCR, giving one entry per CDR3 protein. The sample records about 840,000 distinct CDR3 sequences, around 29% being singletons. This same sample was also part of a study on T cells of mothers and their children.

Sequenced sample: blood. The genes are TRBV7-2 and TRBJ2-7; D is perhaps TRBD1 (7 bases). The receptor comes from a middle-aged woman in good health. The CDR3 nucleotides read TGTGCCAGCAGCGCCCAGGGGGGCAGCTCCTACGAGCAGTACTTC. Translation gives CASSAQGGSSYEQYF.